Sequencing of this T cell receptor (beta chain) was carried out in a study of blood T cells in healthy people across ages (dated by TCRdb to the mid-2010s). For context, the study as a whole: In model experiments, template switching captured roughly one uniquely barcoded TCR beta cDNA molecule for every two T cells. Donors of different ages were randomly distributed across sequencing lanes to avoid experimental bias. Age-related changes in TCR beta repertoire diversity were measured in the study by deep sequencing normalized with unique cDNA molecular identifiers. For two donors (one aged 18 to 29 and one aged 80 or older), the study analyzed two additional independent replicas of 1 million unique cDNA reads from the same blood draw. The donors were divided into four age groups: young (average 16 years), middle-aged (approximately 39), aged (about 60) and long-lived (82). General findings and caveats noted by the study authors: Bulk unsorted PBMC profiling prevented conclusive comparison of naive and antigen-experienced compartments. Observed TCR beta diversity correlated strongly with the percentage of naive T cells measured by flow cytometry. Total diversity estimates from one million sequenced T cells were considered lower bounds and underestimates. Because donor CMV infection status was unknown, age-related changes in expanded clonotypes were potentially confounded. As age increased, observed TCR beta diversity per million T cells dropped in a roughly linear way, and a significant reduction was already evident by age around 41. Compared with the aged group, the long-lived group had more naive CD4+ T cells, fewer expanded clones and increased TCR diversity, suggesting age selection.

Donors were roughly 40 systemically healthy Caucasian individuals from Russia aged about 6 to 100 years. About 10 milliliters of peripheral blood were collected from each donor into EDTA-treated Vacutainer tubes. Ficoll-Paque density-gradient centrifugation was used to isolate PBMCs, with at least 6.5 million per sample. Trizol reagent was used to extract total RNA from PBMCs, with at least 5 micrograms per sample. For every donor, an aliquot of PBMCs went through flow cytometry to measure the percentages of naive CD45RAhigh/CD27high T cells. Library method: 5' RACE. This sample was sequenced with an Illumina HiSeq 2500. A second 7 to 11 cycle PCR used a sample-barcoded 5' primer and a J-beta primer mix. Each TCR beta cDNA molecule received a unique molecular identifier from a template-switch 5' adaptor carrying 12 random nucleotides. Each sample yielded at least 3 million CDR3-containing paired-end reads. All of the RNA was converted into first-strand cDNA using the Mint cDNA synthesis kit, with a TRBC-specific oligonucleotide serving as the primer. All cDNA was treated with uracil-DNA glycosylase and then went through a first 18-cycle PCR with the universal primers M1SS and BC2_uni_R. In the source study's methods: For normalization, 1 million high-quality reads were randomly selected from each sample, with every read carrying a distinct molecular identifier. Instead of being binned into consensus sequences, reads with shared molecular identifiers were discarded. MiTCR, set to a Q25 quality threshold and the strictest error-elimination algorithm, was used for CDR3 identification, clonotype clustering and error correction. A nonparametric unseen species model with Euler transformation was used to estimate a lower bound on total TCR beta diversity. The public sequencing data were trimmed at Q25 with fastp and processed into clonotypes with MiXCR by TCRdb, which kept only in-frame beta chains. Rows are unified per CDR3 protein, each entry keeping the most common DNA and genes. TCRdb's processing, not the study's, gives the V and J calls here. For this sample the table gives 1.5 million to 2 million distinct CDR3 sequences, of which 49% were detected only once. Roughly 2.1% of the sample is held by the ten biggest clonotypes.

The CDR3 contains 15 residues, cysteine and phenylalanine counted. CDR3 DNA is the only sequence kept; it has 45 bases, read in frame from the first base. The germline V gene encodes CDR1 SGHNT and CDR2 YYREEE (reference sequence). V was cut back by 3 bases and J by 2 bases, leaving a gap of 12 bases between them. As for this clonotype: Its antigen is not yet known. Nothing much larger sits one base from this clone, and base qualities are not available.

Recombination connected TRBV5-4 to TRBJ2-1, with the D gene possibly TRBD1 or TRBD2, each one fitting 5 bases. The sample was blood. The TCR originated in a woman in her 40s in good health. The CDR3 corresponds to CASSSEGTTYNEQFF. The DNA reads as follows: TGTGCCAGCAGCTCCGAGGGGACGACCTACAATGAGCAGTTCTTC.